A single TCR beta chain is shown here with its context. The antigen remains undetermined. The sample originates from a study of T cells in Graves' hyperthyroidism and ophthalmopathy. Background on the study: Peripheral blood draws took place at initial diagnosis, ahead of any treatment.

Study-wide findings and caveats: A model of 13 V-J pairs discriminated ophthalmopathy from stable hyperthyroidism.

TCR beta CDR3 sequences were amplified from RNA transcripts. The primer set for the first-round RT-PCR of the TCR CDR3 was HTBI. Using its own MiXCR run on the multiplex PCR reads, TCRdb lists one record per CDR3 protein. The sample lists just under 750,000 distinct CDR3 sequences; approximately 36% were seen once. The CDR3 runs 16 residues. CDR1 and CDR2 (germline): MGHDK, SYGVNS. The V segment lost 5 bases and the J segment 5 bases; nucleotides outside the gene matches: 10. Clinical symptoms, serum thyroxine and TRAb, thyroid ultrasound and orbital computed tomography together formed the diagnostic basis.

The source of this sequence is a woman aged 40 to 50 with Graves' hyperthyroidism. Sample: blood. This chain connects TRBV25-1 to TRBJ2-5, with 11 bases aligning to TRBD1. CDR3 nucleotide sequence: TGTGCCAGCAGTTCAATTGGGACAGGGGGACGGGAGACCCAGTACTTC. Translation: CASSSIGTGGRETQYF. Drawing the rest from reference TRBV25-1 and TRBJ2-5, the complete variable domain is EADIYQTPRYLVIGTGKKITLECSQTMGHDKMYWYQQDPGMELHLIHYSYGVNSTEKGDLSSESTVSRIRTEHFPLTLESARPSHTSQYLCASSSIGTGGRETQYFGPGTRLLVL.